One sample yielded the 26 T cell receptor beta chains listed below, sequenced in a study of blood T cell repertoires in COVID-19. Assay used: immunoSEQ multiplex PCR; TCRdb lists only in-frame clones, some missing. The sample holds 60,000 to 70,000 clones, under 85% seen once. Material: peripheral blood. These receptor sequences come from a woman between 65 and 79 years old with acute or convalescent COVID-19.

The rearrangement links TRBV18 to TRBJ1-2, with D uncertain. V shed 1 base and J shed 3 bases, with 6 bases lying between them. The V gene's germline CDR1 is KGHSH and CDR2 LQKENI. This CDR3 contains 13 residues. This chain's CDR3 is CASSPRSDYGYTF. CDR3 coding DNA: TGTGCCAGCTCACCACGTTCGGACTATGGCTACACCTTC.

The rearrangement uses TRBV14 and TRBJ1-1; 8 bases are shared with TRBD1. The CDR3 contains 13 residues. The trim removed 4 bases at V and 5 bases at J, leaving 3 bases unmatched. Germline CDR1 and CDR2: SGHDN and FVKESK. The DNA for the CDR3 is TGTGCCAGCAGCCTGGGACAGGAGACTGAAGCTTTCTTT. It specifies CASSLGQETEAFF.

Only a few counts were recorded for this clone. The chain recombines TRBV19 with TRBJ1-5; TRBD1 aligns across 8 bases. The CDR3 length is 13 residues. V gave up 6 bases and J gave up 7 bases; unmatched junction bases: 5. Germline V gene sequence: CDR1 LNHDA, CDR2 SQIVND (reference sequence). CDR3 amino acids: CASSQGAWQPQHF. Written as DNA, the CDR3 is TGTGCCAGTAGCCAGGGGGCATGGCAGCCCCAGCATTTT.

This chain connects TRBV3-1 (or the pseudogene TRBV3-2) to TRBJ1-1, with a possible D match to TRBD1 (6 bases). Germline loops: CDR1 LGHDT, CDR2 YNNKEL (reference sequence). V gave up 0 bases and J gave up 5 bases, with 13 bases separating them. CDR3 length: 15 residues. For the CDR3, the DNA is TGTGCCAGCAGCCAAGATGACCAGGGGCGGACTGAAGCTTTCTTT. This gives the protein CASSQDDQGRTEAFF.

The chain combines TRBV3-1 (or the pseudogene TRBV3-2) with TRBJ2-3, with D hard to call. The V end lost 4 bases, the J end lost 4 bases, and 6 bases lay between the germline ends. The germline gives CDR1 LGHDT, CDR2 YNNKEL (reference sequence). The CDR3 length is 12 residues. CDR3 sequence reads: CASSLFSDTQYF. The CDR3 region has the DNA TGTGCCAGCAGCCTATTTTCAGATACGCAGTATTTT.

The chain links TRBV6-5 to TRBJ1-1; the match to TRBD1 covers 9 bases. This CDR3 is 16 amino acids long. V lost 2 bases and J lost 0; bases outside the gene matches: 4. Per germline, CDR1 MNHEY and CDR2 SVGAGI. The CDR3 region has the DNA TGTGCCAGCAGTTACGGGACAGGGAGGATGAACACTGAAGCTTTCTTT. Its translation: CASSYGTGRMNTEAFF.

The chain joins TRBV11-2 to TRBJ2-7; a possible D gene is TRBD1 (5 bases). Germline V gene sequence: CDR1 SGHAT, CDR2 FQNNGV. V lost 2 bases to trimming and J lost 5 bases, with 13 bases between them. The CDR3 is 14 amino acids. CDR3: CASSLQGYYDEQYF. The CDR3 bases are TGTGCCAGCAGCTTACAGGGCTATTACGACGAGCAGTACTTC. The full variable domain, completed using reference TRBV11-2 and TRBJ2-7, is EAGVAQSPRYKIIEKRQSVAFWCNPISGHATLYWYQQILGQGPKLLIQFQNNGVVDDSQLPKDRFSAERLKGVDSTLKIQPAKLEDSAVYLCASSLQGYYDEQYFGPGTRLTVT.

This clone was picked up a small number of times. V usage is TRBV6-6 and J usage is TRBJ2-5; D is perhaps TRBD2 (5 bases). The germline V gene has CDR1 MNHNY and CDR2 SVGAGI (reference sequence). V was trimmed by 6 bases and J by 4 bases, leaving 12 bases between them. This CDR3 has 13 residues. For the CDR3, the DNA is TGTGCCAGCAGCTGGCCGGGGAGAGAGACCCAGTACTTC. Protein sequence: CASSWPGRETQYF.

The table lists this clone with a count of one. The CDR3 region has the DNA TGTGCCAGCAGTTTTCGGGGGGCGGAGACCCAGTACTTC. Amino acid sequence: CASSFRGAETQYF. The chain has TRBV2 and TRBJ2-5, with D possibly being TRBD2 (7 bases). CDR3 size: 13 residues. CDR1 is SNHLY and CDR2 is FYNNEI in the germline V gene. Deletions cut 5 bases from V and 5 bases from J, with 12 bases between.

The gene calls are TRBV29-1 and TRBJ2-1, with D hard to call. Germline values: CDR1 SQVTM, CDR2 ANQGSEA. V lost 3 bases and J 2 bases, leaving 8 bases between the germline ends. This CDR3 has 13 residues. The CDR3 nucleotides are TGCAGCGTTGAGATGACACCCTACAATGAGCAGTTCTTC. The encoded protein is CSVEMTPYNEQFF.

This chain uses TRBV18 with TRBJ1-4; 7 positions match TRBD1. V lost 5 bases and J lost 2; bases outside the gene matches: 2. This CDR3 contains 14 residues. The germline V gene has CDR1 KGHSH and CDR2 LQKENI. The CDR3 DNA reads as TGTGCCAGCTCAATGGACAGGACTAATGAAAAACTGTTTTTT. It translates to CASSMDRTNEKLFF.

A few counts support this clone. This chain connects TRBV5-1 to TRBJ2-1, with 7 bases lining up with TRBD2. The CDR3 loop spans 14 amino acids. Trimming at V came to 4 bases and at J to 4 bases, leaving 5 bases not matched to a gene. Germline assignment: CDR1 SGHRS and CDR2 YFSETQ. The CDR3 bases are TGCGCCAGCAGCCCTGGGGGGGAATACAATGAGCAGTTCTTC. It specifies CASSPGGEYNEQFF.

This chain links TRBV6-4 with TRBJ1-1; TRBD1 agrees at 7 bases. The CDR3 runs to 13 residues. J was trimmed by 3 bases and V by 8 bases; bases with no gene match: 6. Germline CDR1 is MRHNA and CDR2 is SNTAGT. The CDR3 region is CASQRGPDTEAFF. The CDR3 nucleotides read TGTGCCAGCCAAAGGGGGCCTGACACTGAAGCTTTCTTT.

The chain recombines TRBV7-9 with TRBJ2-7, with 7 nucleotides matching TRBD2. Germline V gene data show CDR1 as SEHNR and CDR2 as FQNEAQ (reference sequence). This CDR3 comprises 15 residues. V lost 3 bases to trimming and J lost 2 bases; unmatched junction nucleotides: 7. This CDR3 is CASSLGGNEPYEQYF. The CDR3 nucleotides read TGTGCCAGCAGCTTGGGGGGGAATGAGCCCTACGAGCAGTACTTC.

This clone was detected once. The chain joins TRBV21-1 to TRBJ1-4; the DNA was not compared with TRBD1, the D call given in the table. TRBV21-1 has pseudogene status. CDR3 length: 17 amino acids. CDR3 nucleotide sequence: TGTGCCAGCAGCAAAGTTACAGCACATGCAACTAATGAAAAACTGTTTTTT. Protein product: CASSKVTAHATNEKLFF.

The V and J genes are TRBV7-9 and TRBJ2-5; 8 bases align to TRBD2. CDR1 SEHNR and CDR2 FQNEAQ come from the germline V gene (reference sequence). The J segment lost 2 bases and the V segment lost 5 bases, leaving 4 bases of the junction unmatched. This CDR3 has 14 amino acids. CDR3 sequence reads: CASSVTGGQETQYF. The CDR3 DNA is TGTGCCAGCAGCGTCACGGGGGGGCAAGAGACCCAGTACTTC.

This chain joins TRBV15 and TRBJ1-4; tentatively, D is TRBD1 (5 bases). The CDR3 covers 16 residues. Trimming removed 1 base from V and 6 bases from J, with 15 bases in between. Germline V lookup: CDR1 LNHNV, CDR2 YYDKDF (reference sequence). The CDR3 protein is CATSRGRGVGDEKLFF. The CDR3 region has the DNA TGTGCCACCAGCAGAGGGCGGGGCGTGGGGGATGAAAAACTGTTTTTT.

The chain employs TRBV19 and TRBJ2-2; 8 nucleotides match TRBD2. V lost 4 bases, J lost 4 bases, and 8 bases stayed unmatched. Germline V lookup: CDR1 LNHDA, CDR2 SQIVND (reference sequence). The CDR3 has 16 residues. CDR3 bases: TGTGCCAGTAGTACCGCCGGGACTAGAAGCACCGGGGAGCTGTTTTTT. Translated, it gives CASSTAGTRSTGELFF.

V gene TRBV5-3 combines with J gene TRBJ2-7; maybe TRBD1 (6 bases). TRBV5-3 is placed among ORFs of uncertain function. The CDR3 has 15 residues. Between the trimmed V and J ends, which lost 3 bases and 3 bases, there was a span of 16 bases. The CDR3 DNA is TGTGCCAGAAGCTGGGGCCGACAGGATCTCTACGAGCAGTACTTC. Encoded protein: CARSWGRQDLYEQYF.

The V and J genes are TRBV7-3 and TRBJ2-3; 10 bases are shared with TRBD2. V gave up 2 bases and J gave up 0 bases; unmatched junction bases: 2. The germline V gene encodes CDR1 SGHTA and CDR2 FQGTGA. This CDR3 is 16 amino acids long. The CDR3 bases are TGTGCCAGCAGCTTACTAGCGGGGGCTAGCACAGATACGCAGTATTTT. This codes for CASSLLAGASTDTQYF. The full variable domain, its missing parts supplied by reference TRBV7-3 and TRBJ2-3, is GAGVSQTPSNKVTEKGKYVELRCDPISGHTALYWYRQSLGQGPEFLIYFQGTGAADDSGLPNDRFFAVRPEGSVSTLKIQRTERGDSAVYLCASSLLAGASTDTQYFGPGTRLTVL.

This sequence joins TRBV7-9 and TRBJ2-7; 7 nucleotides agree with TRBD1. This CDR3 has 15 amino acids. The V and J ends lost 1 base and 2 bases, in that order; junction bases with no gene match: 5. CDR1 and CDR2 (germline): SEHNR, FQNEAQ (reference sequence). CDR3 sequence reads: CASSLDRDSPYEQYF. Written as DNA, the CDR3 is TGTGCCAGCAGCTTAGACCGGGACAGCCCCTACGAGCAGTACTTC.

The sample holds a few counts of this clone. The rearrangement joins TRBV9 to TRBJ2-2; D is possibly TRBD1 (6 bases). The V gene's germline CDR1 is SGDLS and CDR2 YYNGEE. Trimming pared 3 bases from V and 5 bases from J, leaving 8 bases between. The CDR3 covers 13 residues. The CDR3 spells CASSATGTGELFF. CDR3 nucleotide sequence: TGTGCCAGCAGCGCCACAGGGACCGGGGAGCTGTTTTTT. The whole variable domain, remainder taken from reference TRBV9 and TRBJ2-2, is DSGVTQTPKHLITATGQRVTLRCSPRSGDLSVYWYQQSLDQGLQFLIQYYNGEERAKGNILERFSAQQFPDLHSELNLSSLELGDSALYFCASSATGTGELFFGEGSRLTVL.

The chain is built from TRBV7-4 and TRBJ1-2; 9 bases are shared with TRBD1. The CDR3 loop spans 15 amino acids. Germline V gene sequence: CDR1 SGHVT, CDR2 SQSDAQ. V was clipped by 5 bases and J by 3 bases; unmatched bases: 7. The DNA of the CDR3 is TGTGCCAGCAGCCTAGGGACAGGGAAGGACTATGGCTACACCTTC. It encodes CASSLGTGKDYGYTF.

This chain connects TRBV4-2 to TRBJ2-1; 12 bases are a match to TRBD2. The J segment lost 9 bases and the V segment lost 4 bases, leaving 7 bases of the junction unmatched. The germline CDR1 and CDR2 sequences are LGHNA and YNFKEQ. The CDR3 spans 15 residues. Written as DNA, the CDR3 is TGTGCCAGCAGCCTACTAGCGGGGGGTAATTCTGAGCAGTTCTTC. As protein: CASSLLAGGNSEQFF.

This clone counts as medium-sized. The chain couples TRBV21-1 to TRBJ1-5. TRBV21-1 is flagged as a pseudogene. There are 16 residues in the CDR3. The CDR3 DNA reads TGTGCCAGCGGGGGGTATAGGGGATGTCTAGATCAGCCCCAGCATTTT. This codes for CASGGYRGCLDQPQHF.

This sequence joins TRBV7-2 and TRBJ1-4; 7 positions match TRBD1. V gave up 3 bases and J gave up 7 bases; unmatched junction bases: 5. Germline CDR1 SGHTA, CDR2 FQGNSA. This CDR3 region has 14 residues. In nucleotides, the CDR3 is TGTGCCAGCAGCTTGTCACAGGGGAGTGAAAAACTGTTTTTT. Protein sequence: CASSLSQGSEKLFF.